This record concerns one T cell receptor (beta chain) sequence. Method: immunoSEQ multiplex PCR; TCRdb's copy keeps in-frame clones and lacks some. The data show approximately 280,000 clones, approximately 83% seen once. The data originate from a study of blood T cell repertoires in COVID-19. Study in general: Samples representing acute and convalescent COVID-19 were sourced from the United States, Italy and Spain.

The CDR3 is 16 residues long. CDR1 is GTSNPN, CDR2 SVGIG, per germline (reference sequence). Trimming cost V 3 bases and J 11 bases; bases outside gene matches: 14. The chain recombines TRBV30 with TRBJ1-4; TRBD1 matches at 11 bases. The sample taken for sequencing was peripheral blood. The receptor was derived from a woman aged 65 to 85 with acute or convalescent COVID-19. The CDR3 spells CAWSQPGTGGLGKLFF. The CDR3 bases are TGTGCCTGGAGCCAGCCCGGGACAGGGGGTCTTGGGAAACTGTTTTTT.